This is a list of T cell receptor beta chains from one sample in a study of cytomegalovirus exposure and HLA in healthy donors. Repertoires were generated with immunoSEQ multiplex PCR, while TCRdb's copy carries only in-frame clones and drops some. The profile covers 95,000 to 120,000 clones, with over 60% appearing a single time and 7.5% to 9% taken by the ten largest. The sequenced material came from PBMCs. The receptors derive from a man aged 18 to 35 in good health and CMV-seropositive. Each CDR3 is given with its conserved first and last residue. A D gene is named only where the DNA matches it firmly. Clone sizes are given selectively: once, few, many, or a class where the clone is expanded.

CDR3 DNA | CDR3 protein | D gene | V gene | clone size | J gene
TGTGCCAGCAGCTTAGTGGCGGATAACTATGGCTACCCCTTC | CASSLVADNYGYPF | - | TRBV7-9 | - | TRBJ1-2
TGTGCCAGCAGCTCGGGGACTAGCCCTCGGGGCAATGAGCAGTTCTTC | CASSSGTSPRGNEQFF | TRBD2 | TRBV7-2 | - | TRBJ2-1
TGTGCCAGCAGTTACCTCAGGGGCGACAATGAGCAGTTCTTC | CASSYLRGDNEQFF | - | TRBV6-5 | - | TRBJ2-1
TGTGCCAGCAGTTCCCTCGTGGGGCCTGAAGCTTTCTTT | CASSSLVGPEAFF | - | TRBV27 | - | TRBJ1-1
TGTGCCAGCAGTGTTGGCGGGGTAGACAATGAGCAGTTCTTC | CASSVGGVDNEQFF | - | TRBV6-4 | - | TRBJ2-1
TGTGCCAGCTCAGTAGACAGGGTTGGTCAGCCCCAGCATTTT | CASSVDRVGQPQHF | TRBD1 | TRBV18 | - | TRBJ1-5
TGTGCCTGGAGGGTTAGCGGGGGGGCCCAGACCCAGTACTTC | CAWRVSGGAQTQYF | TRBD2 | TRBV30 | - | TRBJ2-5
TGTGCCAGCAGCCAGACTGCCGTTAATTCACCCCTCCACTTT | CASSQTAVNSPLHF | - | TRBV7-3 | - | TRBJ1-6
TGTGCCAGCTCCCGATGGAGCGACGAGCAGTACTTC | CASSRWSDEQYF | - | TRBV6-1 | - | TRBJ2-7
TGTGCCAGCAGCTTTAGCGGGGGGAACTGGTTAGAGCAGTACTTC | CASSFSGGNWLEQYF | TRBD2 | TRBV13 | - | TRBJ2-7
TGCAGTGCTAGTAGGGGTGATACGCAGTATTTT | CSASRGDTQYF | - | TRBV20-1 | - | TRBJ2-3
TGTGCCAGCAGCTCCGGGACTAGCGGGGGGGCGTCCCAAGAGACCCAGTACTTC | CASSSGTSGGASQETQYF | TRBD2 | TRBV7-9 | - | TRBJ2-5
TGTGCCAGCAGTTTGGGACAGGCGAAGGGGCATGAAAAACTGTTTTTT | CASSLGQAKGHEKLFF | TRBD1 | TRBV5-6 | - | TRBJ1-4
TGTGCCAGCAGCCGCGAAGGTAGGGGCAACACAGATACGCAGTATTTT | CASSREGRGNTDTQYF | - | TRBV28 | - | TRBJ2-3
TGTGCCAGCAGTAGAGGGGGATCCCTCTCCTACGAGCAGTACTTC | CASSRGGSLSYEQYF | - | TRBV28 | few | TRBJ2-7
TGTGCCAGCAGCTATGATGTCGGTCCCTCCACAGATACGCAGTATTTT | CASSYDVGPSTDTQYF | - | TRBV5-4 | - | TRBJ2-3
TGTGCCAGCAGTTCTACAACTAATGAAAAACTGTTTTTT | CASSSTTNEKLFF | - | TRBV6-6 | - | TRBJ1-4
TGTGCCAGCAGCTGGCAGGGAAGGGGTGTCACTGAAGCTTTCTTT | CASSWQGRGVTEAFF | - | TRBV5-4 | - | TRBJ1-1
TGTGCCAGCAGTTTATACCCAGGCCGTAACACTGAAGCTTTCTTT | CASSLYPGRNTEAFF | - | TRBV27 | - | TRBJ1-1
TGTGCCAGCAGCTTGGTAGGGGGGGCGAGCACAGATACGCAGTATTTT | CASSLVGGASTDTQYF | - | TRBV5-6 | - | TRBJ2-3
TGTGCCAGCAGCCATGGTAGCTCCTATAATTCACCCCTCCACTTT | CASSHGSSYNSPLHF | - | TRBV6-4 | - | TRBJ1-6
TGTGCCAGCAGCGAAGACAGTTACAATCAGCCCCAGCATTTT | CASSEDSYNQPQHF | - | TRBV27 | - | TRBJ1-5
TGTGCCACCAGGACCGGGGGGGGGCGGAACAATGAGCAGTTCTTC | CATRTGGGRNNEQFF | TRBD2 | TRBV15 | few | TRBJ2-1
TGTGCCAGCTCACCGAGGGTAGATACAAACACTGAAGCTTTCTTT | CASSPRVDTNTEAFF | - | TRBV18 | - | TRBJ1-1